This entry lists 30 T cell receptor beta chains sequenced from one sample in a study of blood T cell repertoires in COVID-19. Repertoires were generated with immunoSEQ multiplex PCR, while TCRdb's copy carries only in-frame clones and drops some. The data contain 250,000 to 350,000 clones, 85% to 90% of them singletons. The sequenced sample was peripheral blood. The origin of the receptors is a woman in her twenties or thirties with COVID-19, enrolled during active disease.

The chain combines TRBV25-1 with TRBJ2-1; 8 nucleotides agree with TRBD2. Germline lookup yields CDR1 MGHDK and CDR2 SYGVNS. Losses at the gene ends were 6 bases for V and 0 bases for J; bases not matched to a gene: 7. This CDR3 comprises 16 residues. The CDR3 region is CASSGSGTRSYNEQFF. DNA of the CDR3: TGTGCCAGCAGCGGTAGCGGGACACGCTCCTACAATGAGCAGTTCTTC.

This chain links TRBV6-5 with TRBJ2-3; D is undetermined. The CDR3 sequence is 13 residues long. Germline CDR1 and CDR2: MNHEY and SVGAGI. The V end lost 7 bases, the J end lost 0 bases, and 8 bases lay between the germline ends. In DNA form, the CDR3 reads TGTGCCAGCACCCCAACTAGCACAGATACGCAGTATTTT. Its translation: CASTPTSTDTQYF.

The V call is TRBV7-6, the J call TRBJ2-5; 11 bases map to TRBD1. This CDR3 is 19 amino acids long. Trimming cost V 1 base and J 4 bases; bases outside gene matches: 14. Germline V gives CDR1 SGHVS, CDR2 FNYEAQ. This CDR3 is CASSLGASGTGGSRETQYF. CDR3 coding DNA: TGTGCCAGCAGCTTAGGGGCATCGGGGACAGGGGGGAGTAGAGAGACCCAGTACTTC.

This clone has more than one count but fewer than ten. The genes are TRBV5-6 and TRBJ1-1; 9 nucleotides match TRBD1. Germline V CDR1 and CDR2: SGHDT, YYEEEE. Trimming removed 3 bases from V and 11 bases from J; junction bases left unmatched: 5. There are 12 residues in the CDR3. Here the CDR3 DNA reads TGTGCCAGCAGCTCGGGGACAGGGACGGCTTTCTTT. Residues: CASSSGTGTAFF.

This sequence joins TRBV5-1 and TRBJ2-7, with a weak D call TRBD1 (5 bases). CDR3 size: 14 residues. V gave up 4 bases and J gave up 4 bases, with 15 bases separating them. Germline V gene sequence: CDR1 SGHRS, CDR2 YFSETQ. The chain's CDR3 is CASSPQGATYEQYF. DNA of the CDR3: TGCGCCAGCAGCCCGCAAGGGGCTACATACGAGCAGTACTTC.

The CDR3 reads CASSIGTGAGEKLFF. The CDR3 nucleotides read TGTGCCAGTAGTATCGGGACAGGCGCAGGTGAAAAACTGTTTTTT. The chain combines TRBV19 with TRBJ1-4; 8 positions agree with TRBD1. Germline loops: CDR1 LNHDA, CDR2 SQIVND (reference sequence). The CDR3 has 15 amino acids. V dropped 3 bases and J dropped 7; count of bases not matched to a gene: 7.

This clone was observed once. The CDR3 protein is CSVHVAGDTEAFF. The CDR3 coding sequence is TGCAGCGTGCACGTAGCGGGTGACACTGAAGCTTTCTTT. The J gene is TRBJ1-1, the V gene TRBV29-1; unclear D gene. Germline V gene data show CDR1 as SQVTM and CDR2 as ANQGSEA. This CDR3 has 13 amino acids. Trimming left V 6 bases short and J 3 bases short, with 14 bases between.

The chain links TRBV21-1 to TRBJ2-7; the table's D gene call, TRBD2, was not cross checked with the DNA. TRBV21-1 is marked as a pseudogene. The CDR3 length is 17 residues. CDR3 nucleotide sequence: TGTGCCAGCAGCTCCCGGGGACTAGCGGGCTCTCCCTACGAGCAGTACTTC. Its translation is CASSSRGLAGSPYEQYF.

V gene TRBV19 combines with J gene TRBJ1-5; no clear D. Trimming took off 4 bases at V and 3 bases at J, with 10 bases between the two ends. Germline assignment: CDR1 LNHDA and CDR2 SQIVND (reference sequence). This CDR3 is built from 14 residues. The CDR3 DNA reads TGTGCCAGTAGTACGAGGGTAAACAATCAGCCCCAGCATTTT. The encoded protein is CASSTRVNNQPQHF. The full variable domain, in which reference TRBV19 and TRBJ1-5 provide the parts outside the CDR3, is DGGITQSPKYLFRKEGQNVTLSCEQNLNHDAMYWYRQDPGQGLRLIYYSQIVNDFQKGDIAEGYSVSREKKESFPLTVTSAQKNPTAFYLCASSTRVNNQPQHFGDGTRLSIL.

The V call is TRBV7-9, the J call TRBJ1-1; perhaps TRBD1 as D (6 bases). Germline V CDR1 and CDR2: SEHNR, FQNEAQ (reference sequence). Trimming shortened V by 5 bases and J by 7 bases, and 14 bases separated the two germline ends. The length of the CDR3 is 13 residues. The CDR3 coding sequence is TGTGCCAGCAGCACAAGACAGGCGATTGAAGCTTTCTTT. Residues: CASSTRQAIEAFF.

The chain links TRBV29-1 to TRBJ2-3, with 9 bases identical to TRBD1. Trimming cost V 7 bases and J 3 bases; bases outside gene matches: 5. Germline CDR1 SQVTM, CDR2 ANQGSEA. The CDR3 spans 13 residues. CDR3 sequence reads: CSARTGVTDTQYF. CDR3 nucleotide sequence: TGCAGCGCCCGGACAGGGGTTACAGATACGCAGTATTTT.

The chain recombines TRBV30 with TRBJ2-7, with TRBD2 matching 8 bases. Germline loops: CDR1 GTSNPN, CDR2 SVGIG (reference sequence). The CDR3 consists of 15 residues. Germline trimming cut 8 bases from V and 2 bases from J; bases unmatched to any gene: 14. The CDR3 coding sequence is TGTGCCCAAGGGGCGGGGGGCGCGGGAACCTACGAGCAGTACTTC. The encoded protein is CAQGAGGAGTYEQYF. Complete variable domain (other parts from reference TRBV30 and TRBJ2-7): SQTIHQWPATLVQPVGSPLSLECTVEGTSNPNLYWYRQAAGRGLQLLFYSVGIGQISSEVPQNLSASRPQDRQFILSSKKLLLSDSGFYLCAQGAGGAGTYEQYFGPGTRLTVT.

The chain joins TRBV12-3 or TRBV12-4 to TRBJ2-5, with TRBD1 matching over 7 bases. J gave up 5 bases and V 6 bases, and 6 bases lay outside the gene matches. The CDR3 loop spans 13 amino acids. CDR3: CASSFDRVETQYF. As DNA, the CDR3 is TGTGCCAGCAGCTTCGACAGGGTTGAGACCCAGTACTTC.

The chain joins TRBV15 to TRBJ1-5; possibly TRBD1 for D (6 bases). This CDR3 has 13 amino acids. Germline V gives CDR1 LNHNV, CDR2 YYDKDF (reference sequence). The V and J ends lost 8 bases and 3 bases respectively, with 11 bases between them. In DNA, the CDR3 is TGTGCCACCGGTTCAGGGGTCAATCAGCCCCAGCATTTT. Translation: CATGSGVNQPQHF.

This chain connects TRBV30 to TRBJ1-2; no clear D. The CDR3 covers 11 residues. Germline values: CDR1 GTSNPN, CDR2 SVGIG (reference sequence). V was pared by 3 bases and J by 8 bases, with 10 bases between. CDR3 sequence reads: CAWRWSPGYTF. In DNA, the CDR3 is TGTGCCTGGAGGTGGAGCCCCGGCTACACCTTC.

This sequence joins TRBV6-6 and TRBJ1-1; tentatively, D is TRBD1 (5 bases). The V and J ends lost 2 bases and 0 bases respectively, with 7 bases between them. The germline gives CDR1 MNHNY, CDR2 SVGAGI (reference sequence). The CDR3 spans 14 residues. The CDR3 loop is CASSYGHLNTEAFF. In DNA form, the CDR3 reads TGTGCCAGCAGTTACGGACACCTGAACACTGAAGCTTTCTTT.

V gene TRBV5-1 combines with J gene TRBJ2-1; TRBD2 agrees at 8 bases. This CDR3 contains 14 residues. CDR1 is SGHRS and CDR2 is YFSETQ in the germline V gene. Unmatched junction bases numbered 8, after V lost 4 bases and J lost 8 bases. The CDR3 region is CASSGTGGPHEQFF. The CDR3 DNA is TGCGCCAGCAGCGGGACGGGAGGGCCCCATGAGCAGTTCTTC.

The gene calls are TRBV5-1 and TRBJ2-2; 10 bases map to TRBD2. The CDR3 contains 16 residues. V lost 3 bases, J lost 2 bases, and 4 bases stayed unmatched. Germline V gives CDR1 SGHRS, CDR2 YFSETQ. The CDR3 sequence: CASSSSGSFNTGELFF. CDR3 sequence (DNA): TGCGCCAGCAGCTCTAGCGGGAGTTTTAACACCGGGGAGCTGTTTTTT.

V and J are TRBV27 and TRBJ1-1; D is unclear. With 4 bases removed from V and 3 bases from J, the gap between germline ends came to 9 bases. Germline values: CDR1 MNHEY, CDR2 SMNVEV (reference sequence). The CDR3 totals 13 residues. In nucleotides, the CDR3 is TGTGCCAGCAGTTACGGGGTAGACACTGAAGCTTTCTTT. This codes for CASSYGVDTEAFF.

Notes on this clone: Within the sample, other DNA sequences also encode this same CDR3. The chain is built from TRBV5-1 and TRBJ2-1; 8 bases align to TRBD2. With V trimmed by 1 base and J by 0 bases, 0 bases remained unmatched. Germline CDR1 SGHRS, CDR2 YFSETQ. This CDR3 contains 15 residues. The CDR3 reads CASSLTSGSYNEQFF. CDR3 nucleotides: TGCGCCAGCAGCTTGACTAGCGGCTCCTACAATGAGCAGTTCTTC. The entire variable domain, with the rest obtained from reference TRBV5-1 and TRBJ2-1, is as follows: KAGVTQTPRYLIKTRGQQVTLSCSPISGHRSVSWYQQTPGQGLQFLFEYFSETQRNKGNFPGRFSGRQFSNSRSEMNVSTLELGDSALYLCASSLTSGSYNEQFFGPGTRLTVL.

The chain uses TRBV28 and TRBJ2-1; D is undetermined. Germline V gives CDR1 MDHEN, CDR2 SYDVKM. The CDR3 contains 12 residues. The ends were cut back, 7 bases at V and 0 bases at J, with 4 bases in the middle. The CDR3: CASTSSYNEQFF. The CDR3 nucleotides read TGTGCCAGCACGAGCTCCTACAATGAGCAGTTCTTC.

This sequence joins TRBV5-4 and TRBJ2-7; 8 bases align to TRBD2. The CDR3 totals 15 residues. The germline V gene encodes CDR1 SGHNT and CDR2 YYREEE (reference sequence). With V trimmed by 0 bases and J by 5 bases, 7 bases remained unmatched. The CDR3 here is CASSLVGLAGDEQYF. The CDR3 region has the DNA TGTGCCAGCAGCTTGGTAGGGCTAGCGGGTGACGAGCAGTACTTC.

The chain couples TRBV30 to TRBJ1-4; maybe TRBD1 (5 bases). CDR1 is GTSNPN, CDR2 SVGIG, per germline (reference sequence). The CDR3 has 13 amino acids. The germline V and J ends were trimmed by 7 bases and 5 bases, with 14 bases remaining between them. CDR3 region: CAFSGGGNEKLFF. CDR3 bases: TGTGCCTTTTCGGGGGGGGGAAATGAAAAACTGTTTTTT.

This chain uses TRBV4-2 with TRBJ2-1, with D possibly being TRBD1 (6 bases). The CDR3 spans 15 residues. V shed 0 bases and J shed 6 bases, with 12 bases lying between them. Germline V gene lookup returns CDR1 LGHNA and CDR2 YNFKEQ. CDR3 nucleotide sequence: TGTGCCAGCAGCCAAGAACAGGACAGCCCCAATGAGCAGTTCTTC. Its translation is CASSQEQDSPNEQFF.

The chain has TRBV2 and TRBJ2-7, with TRBD1 matching 7 bases. The V gene end was trimmed by 6 bases and the J gene end by 5 bases; junction bases not matched to a gene: 13. Germline V CDR1 and CDR2: SNHLY, FYNNEI. The CDR3 has 15 residues. This CDR3 reads CASSEQVGTDDEQYF. The CDR3 nucleotides are TGTGCCAGCAGCGAACAAGTCGGGACAGATGACGAGCAGTACTTC.

The chain combines TRBV6-5 with TRBJ1-2, with 7 nucleotides matching TRBD1. The germline CDR1 and CDR2 sequences are MNHEY and SVGAGI. Trimming cost V 7 bases and J 2 bases; bases outside gene matches: 10. The CDR3 loop spans 15 amino acids. CDR3: CASTKEGRGNYGYTF. The DNA for the CDR3 is TGTGCCAGCACCAAAGAGGGCAGGGGGAACTATGGCTACACCTTC.

For the CDR3, the DNA is TGTGCCAGCAGTGAATGGGACAGATGGAACACCATATATTTT. Translation gives CASSEWDRWNTIYF. The chain carries TRBV6-1 and TRBJ1-3, with 7 bases fitting TRBD1. The CDR3 covers 14 residues. CDR1 MNHNS and CDR2 SASEGT come from the germline V gene. With V trimmed by 2 bases and J by 7 bases, 5 bases remained unmatched.

The chain joins TRBV28 to TRBJ1-1; 8 bases align to TRBD1. Germline lookup yields CDR1 MDHEN and CDR2 SYDVKM. The CDR3 is made up of 16 amino acids. V was clipped by 6 bases and J by 1 base; unmatched bases: 10. CDR3 nucleotide sequence: TGTGCCAGCAGCCAGATATTCGGACAGGGGAACACTGAAGCTTTCTTT. Residues: CASSQIFGQGNTEAFF.

The rearrangement joins TRBV28 to TRBJ1-1, with 8 bases fitting TRBD1. The CDR3 is made up of 16 amino acids. Trimming took 6 bases from V and 1 from J; bases not matched to a gene: 10. Germline assignment: CDR1 MDHEN and CDR2 SYDVKM. CDR3 coding DNA: TGTGCCAGCAGATCCAGGGGGCTCTCGTCGAACACTGAAGCTTTCTTT. This translates into CASRSRGLSSNTEAFF.

The J gene is TRBJ1-1, the V gene TRBV5-1; D uncertain. V was clipped by 4 bases and J by 0 bases, with 19 bases between them. CDR3 size: 17 residues. The germline CDR1 and CDR2 sequences are SGHRS and YFSETQ. CDR3 residues: CASSPAQVGHMNTEAFF. The CDR3, as DNA: TGCGCCAGCAGCCCGGCCCAGGTGGGTCACATGAACACTGAAGCTTTCTTT. Using reference TRBV5-1 and TRBJ1-1 for the parts outside the CDR3, the full variable domain is KAGVTQTPRYLIKTRGQQVTLSCSPISGHRSVSWYQQTPGQGLQFLFEYFSETQRNKGNFPGRFSGRQFSNSRSEMNVSTLELGDSALYLCASSPAQVGHMNTEAFFGQGTRLTVV.